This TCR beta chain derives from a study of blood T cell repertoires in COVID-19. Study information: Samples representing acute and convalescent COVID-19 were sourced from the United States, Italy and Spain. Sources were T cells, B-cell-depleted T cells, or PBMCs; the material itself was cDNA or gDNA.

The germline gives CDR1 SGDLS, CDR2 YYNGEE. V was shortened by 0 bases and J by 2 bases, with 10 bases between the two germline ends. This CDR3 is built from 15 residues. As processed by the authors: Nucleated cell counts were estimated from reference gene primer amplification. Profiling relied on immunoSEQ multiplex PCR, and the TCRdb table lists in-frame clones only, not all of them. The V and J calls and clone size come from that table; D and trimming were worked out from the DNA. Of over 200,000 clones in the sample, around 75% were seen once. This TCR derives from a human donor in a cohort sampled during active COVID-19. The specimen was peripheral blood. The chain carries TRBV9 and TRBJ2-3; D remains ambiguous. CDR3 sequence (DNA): TGTGCCAGCAGCGTAGATGGCGGCCACACAGATACGCAGTATTTT. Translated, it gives CASSVDGGHTDTQYF.